The 30 T cell receptor beta chains presented below share a single source sample, sequenced in a study of persistence of HIV-infected CD4 T cells. No antigens are known for them. Sequencing used immunoSEQ version 4 in survey mode. Assay used: immunoSEQ multiplex PCR; TCRdb lists only in-frame clones, some missing. The data hold tens of thousands of clones, with approximately 85% observed a single time. The stimulus was an HIV-1 Gag 15-mer peptide pool, about 1 ug/peptide/mL. CD40L-negative CD69-negative CD45RO-high memory CD4+ T cells were sorted as populations depleted of antigen-responding cells. This specimen was CD4+ T cells sorted from PBMCs after roughly 19-hour stimulation, taken from a patient who received antiretroviral therapy. The receptors stem from an adult woman with HIV who was CMV-seropositive.

The V and J genes are TRBV19 and TRBJ1-5, with D unresolved. The V gene's germline CDR1 is LNHDA and CDR2 SQIVND (reference sequence). The CDR3 is 15 residues long. With 1 base removed from V and 2 bases from J, the gap between germline ends came to 9 bases. CDR3 residues: CASSIVPKGNQPQHF. The CDR3, as DNA: TGTGCCAGTAGTATAGTGCCGAAGGGCAATCAGCCCCAGCATTTT.

The V call is TRBV19, the J call TRBJ2-7, with D possibly called TRBD1 or TRBD2 (5 bases each). V lost 5 bases to trimming and J lost 3 bases, with 17 bases between them. The CDR3 is 15 amino acids. The germline gives CDR1 LNHDA, CDR2 SQIVND (reference sequence). The CDR3 DNA sequence: TGTGCCAGTAGTCTTTCCGGGACCGGGGACTACGAGCAGTACTTC. This codes for CASSLSGTGDYEQYF.

V is TRBV7-2 and J is TRBJ2-4; no clear D. The germline V gene has CDR1 SGHTA and CDR2 FQGNSA. The germline V and J ends were trimmed by 0 bases and 0 bases, with 9 bases remaining between them. The CDR3 is 16 residues long. The CDR3: CASSLAPGSAKNIQYF. CDR3 in DNA: TGTGCCAGCAGCTTAGCCCCGGGTTCAGCCAAAAACATTCAGTACTTC.

The V gene is TRBV7-3, the J gene TRBJ2-2; D is perhaps TRBD2 (6 bases). The V gene's germline CDR1 is SGHTA and CDR2 FQGTGA. V shed 5 bases and J shed 6 bases, with 13 bases lying between them. The CDR3 has 14 amino acids. The CDR3 nucleotides are TGTGCCAGCAGCCCAAGGGAGGCGGCCGGGGAGCTGTTTTTT. The encoded protein is CASSPREAAGELFF.

The CDR3 DNA reads TGCAGCGTTGCCACACAGATCGAGGGCACTGAAGCTTTCTTT. It translates to CSVATQIEGTEAFF. J is TRBJ1-1 and V is TRBV29-1; D is undetermined. The germline V gene encodes CDR1 SQVTM and CDR2 ANQGSEA. V lost 4 bases and J 4 bases, leaving 16 bases between the germline ends. This CDR3 spans 14 amino acids. The variable domain in full, with the rest retrieved from reference TRBV29-1 and TRBJ1-1, is SAVISQKPSRDICQRGTSLTIQCQVDSQVTMMFWYRQQPGQSLTLIATANQGSEATYESGFVIDKFPISRPNLTFSTLTVSNMSPEDSSIYLCSVATQIEGTEAFFGQGTRLTVV.

The chain is built from TRBV6-2 or TRBV6-3 and TRBJ2-2; no firm D call. Germline lookup yields CDR1 MNHEY and CDR2 SVGEGT. V lost 2 bases, J lost 3 bases, and 4 bases lay in between. The CDR3 consists of 13 residues. In nucleotides, the CDR3 is TGTGCCAGCAGTTACGCGTACACCGGGGAGCTGTTTTTT. Translating it yields CASSYAYTGELFF.

The table lists this clone with a count of one. The chain links TRBV28 to TRBJ2-1; TRBD1 matches at 7 bases. Per germline, CDR1 MDHEN and CDR2 SYDVKM. CDR3 length: 14 amino acids. V shed 4 bases and J 6 bases; nucleotides not matched to a gene: 6. DNA for the CDR3: TGTGCCAGCAGTTCGACAGGGAGTCTCAATGAGCAGTTCTTC. This translates into CASSSTGSLNEQFF. The complete variable domain, with remaining parts taken from reference TRBV28 and TRBJ2-1, reads DVKVTQSSRYLVKRTGEKVFLECVQDMDHENMFWYRQDPGLGLRLIYFSYDVKMKEKGDIPEGYSVSREKKERFSLILESASTNQTSMYLCASSSTGSLNEQFFGPGTRLTVL.

Here the CDR3 reads CASSRSSGQGFTQPQHF. The CDR3 coding sequence is TGTGCCAGCAGCAGATCCTCGGGACAGGGATTTACTCAGCCCCAGCATTTT. This sequence joins TRBV6-2 or TRBV6-3 and TRBJ1-5, with TRBD1 matching 9 bases. The J segment lost 6 bases and the V segment lost 6 bases, leaving 15 bases of the junction unmatched. This CDR3 region has 17 residues. Germline loops: CDR1 MNHEY, CDR2 SVGEGT.

This clone has a single count. The chain uses TRBV19 and TRBJ1-1; D not certain. Germline V lookup: CDR1 LNHDA, CDR2 SQIVND (reference sequence). Trimming stripped 7 bases from V and 4 bases from J, with 16 bases between. The CDR3 is made up of 14 amino acids. CDR3 sequence reads: CASNGFSPATEAFF. Written as DNA, the CDR3 is TGTGCCAGTAATGGCTTCTCCCCCGCCACTGAAGCTTTCTTT. The whole variable domain, filled in from reference TRBV19 and TRBJ1-1, reads DGGITQSPKYLFRKEGQNVTLSCEQNLNHDAMYWYRQDPGQGLRLIYYSQIVNDFQKGDIAEGYSVSREKKESFPLTVTSAQKNPTAFYLCASNGFSPATEAFFGQGTRLTVV.

This chain uses TRBV27 with TRBJ2-7, with 7 bases matching TRBD2. The CDR3 contains 13 residues. In germline, CDR1 is MNHEY, CDR2 SMNVEV (reference sequence). V was clipped by 1 base and J by 6 bases; unmatched bases: 3. CDR3 protein: CASSLWEGGEQYF. The CDR3 DNA is TGTGCCAGCAGTTTATGGGAGGGCGGCGAGCAGTACTTC.

This chain links TRBV10-2 with TRBJ1-1, with 7 bases aligning to TRBD1. V lost 4 bases and J lost 5; bases outside the gene matches: 7. CDR1 and CDR2 (germline): WSHSY, SAAADI. This CDR3 comprises 14 residues. The CDR3, as DNA: TGCGCCAGCAGTGGTAAACAGGGGTGGACTGAAGCTTTCTTT. Translated, it gives CASSGKQGWTEAFF.

Here the CDR3 reads CASSLSAVKGGYNEQFF. The CDR3 nucleotides are TGTGCCAGCAGCTTAAGCGCTGTGAAGGGCGGGTACAATGAGCAGTTCTTC. The chain has TRBV7-3 and TRBJ2-1; D may be TRBD2 (5 bases). The CDR3 spans 17 residues. Deletions cut 1 base from V and 4 bases from J, with 17 bases between. In germline, CDR1 is SGHTA, CDR2 FQGTGA.

CDR3: CASSLKVTSTNEKLFF. The CDR3 DNA follows: TGCGCCAGCAGCTTGAAGGTTACTTCAACTAATGAAAAACTGTTTTTT. The chain carries TRBV5-1 and TRBJ1-4; D unclear. Per germline, CDR1 SGHRS and CDR2 YFSETQ. Trimming took off 1 base at V and 0 bases at J, with 10 bases between the two ends. The CDR3 totals 16 residues.

The CDR3 spells CASSLERTGRYGYTF. CDR3 coding DNA: TGTGCCAGCAGCTTAGAAAGGACAGGGAGGTATGGCTACACCTTC. This chain uses TRBV7-2 with TRBJ1-2; 8 bases are shared with TRBD1. Trimming at V came to 1 base and at J to 5 bases, leaving 6 bases not matched to a gene. This CDR3 contains 15 residues. The germline V gene encodes CDR1 SGHTA and CDR2 FQGNSA.

The chain uses TRBV24-1 and TRBJ1-1; D not certain. Per germline, CDR1 KGHDR and CDR2 SFDVKD. The CDR3 runs 13 residues. V lost 1 base, J lost 8 bases, and 10 bases lay in between. The CDR3 DNA sequence: TGTGCCACCAGTGATTTCAACAGTGGGGAAGCTTTCTTT. It yields the protein CATSDFNSGEAFF.

CDR3 coding DNA: TGTGCCAGCAGTGCTATTCCAGGGCGAGGAAGTGGGGCCAACGTCCTGACTTTC. It is translated as CASSAIPGRGSGANVLTF. The V call is TRBV7-9, the J call TRBJ2-6; the D gene is possibly TRBD1 (5 bases). The CDR3 contains 18 residues. With 6 bases removed from V and 3 bases from J, the gap between germline ends came to 21 bases. CDR1 is SEHNR, CDR2 FQNEAQ, per germline (reference sequence).

This chain uses TRBV27 with TRBJ2-2, with D possibly matching TRBD2 (6 bases). Trimming pared 6 bases from V and 6 bases from J, leaving 17 bases between. Germline V CDR1 and CDR2: MNHEY, SMNVEV (reference sequence). The CDR3 has 15 amino acids. CDR3 protein: CASRQTSLSAGELFF. The CDR3 DNA reads TGTGCCAGCAGGCAAACTAGCCTCTCCGCCGGGGAGCTGTTTTTT.

The chain carries TRBV6-1 and TRBJ1-2, with D possibly being TRBD1 (6 bases). V lost 3 bases, J lost 6 bases, and 11 bases lay in between. Germline V gene lookup returns CDR1 MNHNS and CDR2 SASEGT. The CDR3 runs to 13 residues. The CDR3 nucleotides are TGTGCCAGCAGTGACCAGGGGTTTAATGGCTACACCTTC. It translates to CASSDQGFNGYTF.

V and J are TRBV5-1 and TRBJ1-3; a possible D gene is TRBD1 (5 bases). The CDR3 length is 17 residues. The germline V gene encodes CDR1 SGHRS and CDR2 YFSETQ. V was shortened by 0 bases and J by 0 bases, with 13 bases between the two germline ends. CDR3 coding DNA: TGCGCCAGCAGCTTGGTACCCCCAGGGAACTCTGGAAACACCATATATTTT. Its protein is CASSLVPPGNSGNTIYF.

The genes are TRBV6-5 and TRBJ1-5, with 8 bases that match TRBD1. This CDR3 contains 14 residues. Germline values: CDR1 MNHEY, CDR2 SVGAGI. The trim removed 5 bases at V and 6 bases at J, leaving 6 bases unmatched. The chain's CDR3 is CASSLFQGAQPQHF. For the CDR3, the DNA is TGTGCCAGCAGTCTGTTTCAGGGGGCTCAGCCCCAGCATTTT.

The genes are TRBV5-1 and TRBJ1-1, with 9 bases lining up with TRBD1. V dropped 2 bases and J dropped 0; count of bases not matched to a gene: 8. This CDR3 has 17 residues. CDR1 and CDR2 (germline): SGHRS, YFSETQ. This CDR3 reads CASSFGGTGLMNTEAFF. The CDR3 nucleotides read TGCGCCAGCAGCTTTGGCGGGACAGGGTTGATGAACACTGAAGCTTTCTTT.

This clone was detected a few times. The genes are TRBV10-1 and TRBJ2-7, with D perhaps given as TRBD1 or TRBD2 (6 bases each). Trimming took off 6 bases at V and 2 bases at J, with 11 bases between the two ends. The germline V gene encodes CDR1 WNHNN and CDR2 SYGVQD (reference sequence). This CDR3 contains 13 residues. The CDR3 DNA reads TGCGCCAGCAGCCCCGGGGGCACCTACGAGCAGTACTTC. Amino acids: CASSPGGTYEQYF.

V gene TRBV9 combines with J gene TRBJ1-3; the D is unclear. V was trimmed by 1 base and J by 4 bases, leaving 6 bases between them. The CDR3 is 13 amino acids. Per the germline V gene, CDR1 is SGDLS and CDR2 is YYNGEE. The CDR3 nucleotides read TGTGCCAGCAGCGTAATCGGGGGAAACACCATATATTTT. This translates into CASSVIGGNTIYF.

The chain has TRBV25-1 and TRBJ2-5, with 12 bases identical to TRBD2. The CDR3 covers 17 residues. V was pared by 2 bases and J by 0 bases, with 4 bases of the junction left unmatched. The germline V gene encodes CDR1 MGHDK and CDR2 SYGVNS. CDR3 nucleotide sequence: TGTGCCAGCAGTGAACTAGCGGGAGGGCTCCACCAAGAGACCCAGTACTTC. Residues: CASSELAGGLHQETQYF.

This clone has only a few counts. V gene TRBV27 combines with J gene TRBJ2-1; no firm D call. Germline CDR1 MNHEY, CDR2 SMNVEV (reference sequence). Trimming left V 0 bases short and J 9 bases short, with 18 bases between. The CDR3 contains 16 residues. The CDR3 loop is CASSLSAGQLISEQFF. CDR3 nucleotide sequence: TGTGCCAGCAGTTTATCCGCAGGCCAGCTTATCAGTGAGCAGTTCTTC.

The chain employs TRBV27 and TRBJ2-5; D uncertain. CDR1 is MNHEY, CDR2 SMNVEV, per germline (reference sequence). The CDR3 has 13 residues. The V gene lost 4 bases and the J gene lost 5 bases, with 11 bases spanning the gap. The CDR3, as DNA: TGTGCCAGCAGTTCCATACCCGGGGAGACCCAGTACTTC. Translating gives CASSSIPGETQYF.

This clone has only one observation. The genes are TRBV6-2 or TRBV6-3 and TRBJ1-6; D remains unclear. The CDR3 has 12 residues. Germline-derived CDR1 and CDR2 are MNHEY and SVGEGT. V lost 5 bases and J lost 11, with 10 bases in between. In DNA, the CDR3 is TGTGCCAGCAGTACTTACGTTACACCCCTCCACTTT. Amino acid sequence: CASSTYVTPLHF.

This clone was observed a handful of times. The chain recombines TRBV3-1 (or the pseudogene TRBV3-2) with TRBJ2-7; D call uncertain. Per the germline V gene, CDR1 is LGHDT and CDR2 is YNNKEL (reference sequence). V was cut by 4 bases and J by 3 bases, with 7 bases left in between. The CDR3 is made up of 12 amino acids. DNA of the CDR3: TGTGCCAGCAGCCGAGGAGACTACGAGCAGTACTTC. Translating it yields CASSRGDYEQYF.

The chain is built from TRBV28 and TRBJ2-7; possibly TRBD1 for D (5 bases). The CDR3 has 13 residues. V was trimmed by 8 bases and J by 6 bases, leaving 17 bases between them. Germline V gene sequence: CDR1 MDHEN, CDR2 SYDVKM. The CDR3 DNA reads TGTGCCAGCGCCGCTCCAGGGCGGAGCGAGCAGTACTTC. Protein sequence: CASAAPGRSEQYF.

This clone appeared a single time. The chain combines TRBV13 with TRBJ2-7; D possibly corresponds to TRBD2 (6 bases). From germline, CDR1 is PRHDT and CDR2 FYEKMQ (reference sequence). The V gene lost 0 bases and the J gene lost 3 bases, with 9 bases spanning the gap. The CDR3 runs to 14 residues. The CDR3 DNA sequence: TGTGCCAGCAGCTTAGGGGCGGGGTTCTACGAGCAGTACTTC. Its protein product is CASSLGAGFYEQYF.